The 5 T cell receptor beta chains listed next were all sequenced from one sample in a study of control samples from healthy donors and cancer patients. Libraries were prepared by immunoSEQ multiplex PCR; TCRdb keeps only in-frame clonotypes and omits some of them. The sample has approximately 150,000 clones, approximately 90% seen once; the top ten hold roughly 0.7%. Sequenced: blood. Source of these receptors: a woman younger than 45 in good health.

The chain uses TRBV25-1 and TRBJ1-2; TRBD1 matches at 7 bases. The CDR3 covers 13 residues. V shed 4 bases, J shed 7 bases, and the junction held 6 bases outside the gene matches. Germline values: CDR1 MGHDK, CDR2 SYGVNS. The CDR3 is CASSGRQGGGYTF. The CDR3 nucleotides read TGTGCCAGCAGTGGCCGACAGGGCGGTGGCTACACCTTC.

This clone was found once. The chain carries TRBV3-1 (or the pseudogene TRBV3-2) and TRBJ2-5, with 8 bases that match TRBD2. Trimming removed 3 bases from V and 5 bases from J; junction bases left unmatched: 8. This CDR3 has 15 amino acids. Germline V lookup: CDR1 LGHDT, CDR2 YNNKEL (reference sequence). CDR3 region: CASSQYSGGRETQYF. Written as DNA, the CDR3 is TGTGCCAGCAGCCAGTACAGCGGCGGGAGGGAGACCCAGTACTTC.

The V call is TRBV6-1, the J call TRBJ2-1; the match to TRBD1 covers 9 bases. The junction had 9 bases not matched to a gene; V was cut back by 3 bases and J by 6 bases. CDR3 length: 16 residues. CDR1 and CDR2 (germline): MNHNS, SASEGT. CDR3 protein: CASSDLPDRGGNEQFF. The CDR3 nucleotides read TGTGCCAGCAGTGACCTGCCCGACAGGGGGGGCAATGAGCAGTTCTTC.

The rearrangement uses TRBV10-3 and TRBJ1-6, with D unresolved. The CDR3 totals 14 residues. In germline, CDR1 is ENHRY, CDR2 SYGVKD. The V gene lost 4 bases and the J gene lost 7 bases, with 11 bases spanning the gap. The CDR3 reads CAISAREGNSPLHF. CDR3 in DNA: TGTGCCATCAGTGCGAGGGAGGGAAATTCACCCCTCCACTTT.

This rearrangement joins TRBV5-1 to TRBJ2-5; 9 nucleotides align to TRBD2. The CDR3 spans 15 residues. The V segment lost 0 bases and the J segment 5 bases; nucleotides outside the gene matches: 5. Germline V gene lookup returns CDR1 SGHRS and CDR2 YFSETQ. The chain's CDR3 is CASSLEGLAGETQYF. The CDR3 nucleotides read TGCGCCAGCAGCTTGGAGGGACTAGCCGGGGAGACCCAGTACTTC.